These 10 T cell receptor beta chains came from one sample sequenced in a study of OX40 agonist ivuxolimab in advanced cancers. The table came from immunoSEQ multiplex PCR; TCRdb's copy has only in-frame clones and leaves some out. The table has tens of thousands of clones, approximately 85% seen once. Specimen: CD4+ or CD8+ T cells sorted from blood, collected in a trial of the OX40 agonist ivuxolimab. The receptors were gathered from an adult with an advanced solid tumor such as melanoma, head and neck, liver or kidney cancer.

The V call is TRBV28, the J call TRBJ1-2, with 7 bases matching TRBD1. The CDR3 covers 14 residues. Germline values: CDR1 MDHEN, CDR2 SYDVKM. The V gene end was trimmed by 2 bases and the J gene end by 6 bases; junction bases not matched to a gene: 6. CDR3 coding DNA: TGTGCCAGCAGTTTACAGGGGGGACGGAATGGCTACACCTTC. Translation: CASSLQGGRNGYTF.

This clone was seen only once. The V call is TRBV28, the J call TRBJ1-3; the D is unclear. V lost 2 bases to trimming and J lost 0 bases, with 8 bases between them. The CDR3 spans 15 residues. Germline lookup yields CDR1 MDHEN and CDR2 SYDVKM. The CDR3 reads CASSLDTPSGNTIYF. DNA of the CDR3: TGTGCCAGCAGTTTAGATACACCCTCTGGAAACACCATATATTTT.

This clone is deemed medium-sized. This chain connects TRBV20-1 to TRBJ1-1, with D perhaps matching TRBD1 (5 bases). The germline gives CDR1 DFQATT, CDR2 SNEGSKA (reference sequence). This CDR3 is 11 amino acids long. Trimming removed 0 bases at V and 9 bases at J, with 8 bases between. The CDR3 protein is CSAREGGKAFF. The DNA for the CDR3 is TGCAGTGCTAGAGAGGGGGGAAAAGCTTTCTTT.

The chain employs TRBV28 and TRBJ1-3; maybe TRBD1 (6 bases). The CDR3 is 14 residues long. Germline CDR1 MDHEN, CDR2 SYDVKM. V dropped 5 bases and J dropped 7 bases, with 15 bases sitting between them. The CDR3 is CASSPNRDLNTIYF. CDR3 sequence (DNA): TGTGCCAGCAGTCCGAACAGGGATTTGAACACCATATATTTT.

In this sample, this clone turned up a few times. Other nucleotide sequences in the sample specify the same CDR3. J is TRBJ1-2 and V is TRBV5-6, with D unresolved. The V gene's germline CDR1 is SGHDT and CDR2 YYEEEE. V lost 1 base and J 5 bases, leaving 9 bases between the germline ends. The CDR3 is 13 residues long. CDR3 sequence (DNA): TGTGCCAGCAGCTTGAATGGACTTTATGGCTACACCTTC. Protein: CASSLNGLYGYTF. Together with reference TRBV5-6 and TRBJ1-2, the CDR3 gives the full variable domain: DAGVTQSPTHLIKTRGQQVTLRCSPKSGHDTVSWYQQALGQGPQFIFQYYEEEERQRGNFPDRFSGHQFPNYSSELNVNALLLGDSALYLCASSLNGLYGYTFGSGTRLTVV.

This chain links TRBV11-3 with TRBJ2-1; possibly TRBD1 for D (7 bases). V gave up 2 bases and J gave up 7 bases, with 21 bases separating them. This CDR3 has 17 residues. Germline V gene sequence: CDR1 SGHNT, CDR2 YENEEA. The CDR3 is CASSLRGTRTGQNEQFF. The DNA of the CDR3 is TGTGCCAGCAGCTTACGGGGGACGCGGACAGGCCAAAATGAGCAGTTCTTC.

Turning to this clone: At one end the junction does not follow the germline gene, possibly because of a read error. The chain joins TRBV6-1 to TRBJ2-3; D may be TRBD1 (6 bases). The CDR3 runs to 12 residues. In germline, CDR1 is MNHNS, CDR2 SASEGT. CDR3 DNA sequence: TGTGCCAGCAGAGAAGGGGGTATCGCGCAGTATTTT. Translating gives CASREGGIAQYF.

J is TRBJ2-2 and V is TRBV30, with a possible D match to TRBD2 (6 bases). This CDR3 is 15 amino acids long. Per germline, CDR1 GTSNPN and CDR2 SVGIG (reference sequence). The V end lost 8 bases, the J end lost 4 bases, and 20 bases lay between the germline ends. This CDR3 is CANLGGRLSTGELFF. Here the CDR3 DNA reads TGTGCCAACCTAGGAGGGAGACTAAGCACCGGGGAGCTGTTTTTT.

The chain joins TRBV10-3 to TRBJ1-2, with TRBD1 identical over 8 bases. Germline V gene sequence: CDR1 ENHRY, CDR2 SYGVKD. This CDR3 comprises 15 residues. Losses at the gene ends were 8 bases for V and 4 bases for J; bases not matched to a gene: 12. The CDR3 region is CAIGERTGLIYGYTF. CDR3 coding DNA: TGTGCCATCGGGGAAAGGACAGGGCTGATCTATGGCTACACCTTC.

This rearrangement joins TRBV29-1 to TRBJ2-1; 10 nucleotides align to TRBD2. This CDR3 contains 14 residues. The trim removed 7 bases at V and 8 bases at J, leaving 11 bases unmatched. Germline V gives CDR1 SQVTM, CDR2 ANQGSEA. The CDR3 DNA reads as TGCAGCGCTTCAGCTAGCGGGAGTATCGATGAGCAGTTCTTC. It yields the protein CSASASGSIDEQFF.